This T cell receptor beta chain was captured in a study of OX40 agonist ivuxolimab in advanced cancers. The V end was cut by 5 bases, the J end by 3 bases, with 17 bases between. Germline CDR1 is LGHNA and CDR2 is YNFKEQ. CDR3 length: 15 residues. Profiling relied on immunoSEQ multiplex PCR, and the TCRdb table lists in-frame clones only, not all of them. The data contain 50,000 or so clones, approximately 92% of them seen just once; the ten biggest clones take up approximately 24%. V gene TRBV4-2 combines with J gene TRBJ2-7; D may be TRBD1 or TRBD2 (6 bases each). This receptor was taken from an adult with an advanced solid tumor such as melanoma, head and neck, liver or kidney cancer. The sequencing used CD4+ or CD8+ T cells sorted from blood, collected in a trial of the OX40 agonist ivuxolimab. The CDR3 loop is CASSYGGGVSYEQYF. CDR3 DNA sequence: TGTGCCAGCAGCTATGGAGGGGGAGTCAGCTACGAGCAGTACTTC.